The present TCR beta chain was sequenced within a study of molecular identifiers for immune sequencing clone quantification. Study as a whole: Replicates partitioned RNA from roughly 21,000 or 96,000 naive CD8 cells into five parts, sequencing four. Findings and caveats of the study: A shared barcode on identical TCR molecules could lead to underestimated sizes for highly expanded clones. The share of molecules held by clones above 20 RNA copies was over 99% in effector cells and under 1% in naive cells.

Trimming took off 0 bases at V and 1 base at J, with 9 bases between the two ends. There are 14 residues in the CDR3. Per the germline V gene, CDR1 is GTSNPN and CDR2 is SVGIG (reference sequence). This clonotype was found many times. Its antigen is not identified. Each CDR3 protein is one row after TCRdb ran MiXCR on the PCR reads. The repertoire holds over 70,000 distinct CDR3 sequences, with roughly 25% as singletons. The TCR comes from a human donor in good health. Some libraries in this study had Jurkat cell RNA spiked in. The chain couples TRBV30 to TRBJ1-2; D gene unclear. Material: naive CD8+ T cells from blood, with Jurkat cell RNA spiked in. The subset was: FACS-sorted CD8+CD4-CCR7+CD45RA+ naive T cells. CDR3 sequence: CAWSVQGGNYGYTF. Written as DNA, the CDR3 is TGTGCCTGGAGTGTACAAGGCGGTAACTATGGCTACACCTTC.